This T cell receptor beta chain derives from a study of blood T cell repertoires in COVID-19. Looking at the study overall: Sites across the United States, Italy and Spain contributed samples from acute and convalescent COVID-19. PBMCs, B-cell-depleted T cells, or T cells provided the cDNA or gDNA that made up the material.

Authors' processing steps: The authors estimated nucleated cell counts from reference gene primer amplification. Sequenced by immunoSEQ multiplex PCR; TCRdb stores in-frame clones only, minus some. That table supplies the V and J calls and clone size; D and trimming were determined from the DNA. The repertoire consists of about 130,000 clones, with roughly 84% occurring once and the leading ten covering approximately 12%. The length of the CDR3 is 16 residues. CDR1 is SGHRS and CDR2 is YFSETQ in the germline V gene. Trimming cost V 1 base and J 4 bases, with 18 bases left between them. The chain joins TRBV5-1 to TRBJ2-7; possible D gene TRBD1, 6 bases. The source material was peripheral blood. This clonotype originated in a woman aged 25 to 45 who had recovered from COVID-19. The CDR3 sequence is CASSLSVGTGFYEQYF. In nucleotides, the CDR3 is TGCGCCAGCAGCTTGAGTGTGGGTACAGGGTTTTACGAGCAGTACTTC.